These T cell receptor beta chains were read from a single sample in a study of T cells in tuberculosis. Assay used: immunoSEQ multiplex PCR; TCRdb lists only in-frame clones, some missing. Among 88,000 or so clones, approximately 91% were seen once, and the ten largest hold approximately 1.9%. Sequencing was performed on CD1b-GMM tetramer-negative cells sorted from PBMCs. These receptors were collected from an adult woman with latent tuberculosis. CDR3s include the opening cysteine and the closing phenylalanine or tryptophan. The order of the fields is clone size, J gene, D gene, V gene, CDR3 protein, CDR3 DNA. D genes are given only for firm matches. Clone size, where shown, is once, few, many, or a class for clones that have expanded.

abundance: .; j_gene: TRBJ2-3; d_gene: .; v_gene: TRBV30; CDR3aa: CAWMGGLRYDTQYF; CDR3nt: TGTGCCTGGATGGGGGGGCTCAGATACGATACGCAGTATTTT
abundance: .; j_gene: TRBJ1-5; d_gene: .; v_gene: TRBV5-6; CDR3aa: CASSLGAGNNQPQHF; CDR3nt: TGTGCCAGCAGCTTGGGGGCAGGGAACAATCAGCCCCAGCATTTT
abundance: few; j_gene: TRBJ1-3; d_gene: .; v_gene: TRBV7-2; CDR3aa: CASSLVSRNTIYF; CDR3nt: TGTGCCAGCAGCTTAGTTTCTAGAAACACCATATATTTT
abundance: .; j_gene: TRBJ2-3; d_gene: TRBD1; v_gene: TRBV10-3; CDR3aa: CAIRGQGSDTQYF; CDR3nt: TGTGCCATCAGGGGACAGGGGTCGGATACGCAGTATTTT
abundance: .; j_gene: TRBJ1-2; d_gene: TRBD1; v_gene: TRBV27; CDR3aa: CASSSPGTGKYGYTF; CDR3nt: TGTGCCAGCAGTTCCCCCGGGACAGGGAAATATGGCTACACCTTC
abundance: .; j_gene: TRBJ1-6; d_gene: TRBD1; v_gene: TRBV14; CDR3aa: CASSPGDRVNSPLHF; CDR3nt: TGTGCCAGCAGCCCAGGCGACAGGGTCAATTCACCCCTCCACTTT
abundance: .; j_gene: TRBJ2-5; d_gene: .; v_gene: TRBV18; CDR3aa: CASSPGTRIREETQYF; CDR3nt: TGTGCCAGCTCACCAGGGACACGGATCCGAGAAGAGACCCAGTACTTC
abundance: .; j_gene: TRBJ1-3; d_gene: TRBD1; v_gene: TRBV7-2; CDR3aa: CASSLDRAGNTIYF; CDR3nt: TGTGCCAGCAGCTTGGACAGGGCTGGAAACACCATATATTTT
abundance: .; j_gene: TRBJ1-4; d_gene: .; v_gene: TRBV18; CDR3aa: CASSPTGRGEKLFF; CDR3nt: TGTGCCAGCTCACCAACCGGGAGGGGCGAAAAACTGTTTTTT
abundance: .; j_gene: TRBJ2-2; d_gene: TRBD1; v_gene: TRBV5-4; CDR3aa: CASSLGDRASTGELFF; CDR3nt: TGTGCCAGCAGCTTGGGGGACAGGGCCTCCACCGGGGAGCTGTTTTTT
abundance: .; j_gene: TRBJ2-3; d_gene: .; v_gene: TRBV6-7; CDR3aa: CASSPMTRSDTQYF; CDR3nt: TGTGCCAGCAGCCCAATGACTAGATCGGATACGCAGTATTTT
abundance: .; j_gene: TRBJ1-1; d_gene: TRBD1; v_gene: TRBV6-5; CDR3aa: CASSYGSGGTEAFF; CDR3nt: TGTGCCAGCAGTTACGGGTCAGGGGGCACTGAAGCTTTCTTT
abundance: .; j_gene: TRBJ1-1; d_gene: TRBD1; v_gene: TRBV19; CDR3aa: CASSTDRANTEAFF; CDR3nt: TGTGCCAGTAGCACAGACAGGGCGAACACTGAAGCTTTCTTT
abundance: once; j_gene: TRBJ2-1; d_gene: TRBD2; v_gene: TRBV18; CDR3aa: CASSPGTTDNEQFF; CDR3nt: TGTGCCAGCTCACCCGGGACTACCGACAATGAGCAGTTCTTC
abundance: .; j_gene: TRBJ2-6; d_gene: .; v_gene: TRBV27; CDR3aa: CASRRPGVPGVLTF; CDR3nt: TGTGCCAGCAGGCGTCCAGGGGTACCCGGCGTCCTGACTTTC
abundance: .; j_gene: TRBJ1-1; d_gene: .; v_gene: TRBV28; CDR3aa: CASSLGGDNTEAFF; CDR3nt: TGTGCCAGCAGTTTAGGAGGGGATAACACTGAAGCTTTCTTT
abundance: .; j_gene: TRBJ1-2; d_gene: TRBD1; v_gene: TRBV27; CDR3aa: CASLGTGGQANYGYTF; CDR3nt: TGTGCCAGCTTAGGGACAGGGGGCCAAGCTAACTATGGCTACACCTTC
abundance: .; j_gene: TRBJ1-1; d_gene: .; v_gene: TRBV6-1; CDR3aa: CASSDLWANTEAFF; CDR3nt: TGTGCCAGCAGTGATCTTTGGGCGAACACTGAAGCTTTCTTT
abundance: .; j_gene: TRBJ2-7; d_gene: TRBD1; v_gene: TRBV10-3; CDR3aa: CAISLLRSQGVKTFYEQYF; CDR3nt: TGTGCCATCAGTCTTTTGCGGTCTCAGGGGGTCAAAACTTTCTACGAGCAGTACTTC
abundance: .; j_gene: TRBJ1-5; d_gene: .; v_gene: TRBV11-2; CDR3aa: CASSKRGGSNQPQHF; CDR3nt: TGTGCCAGCAGCAAAAGGGGTGGAAGCAATCAGCCCCAGCATTTT